Listed below are T cell receptor beta chains from one sample, sequenced in a study of T-cell reconstitution after alpha-beta-depleted transplantation in children. MiXCR was run by TCRdb on the PCR reads, yielding one entry per CDR3 protein. This sample has fewer than 500,000 distinct CDR3 sequences; over 40% occur once, and the top ten carry 27%. The specimen comprised PBMCs, sampled before TCRalphabeta/CD19-depleted stem cell transplant. The receptors shown here come from a girl aged 2 to 9 with aplastic anemia, due to receive a stem cell transplant. CDR3s include the opening cysteine and the closing phenylalanine or tryptophan. D genes are given only for firm matches. Not every row has a clone size; where given, it reads once, few, many or a size class.

D	V	size	J	CDR3	DNA
TRBD2	TRBV20-1	.	TRBJ2-1	CSARLELAGAYNEQFF	TGCAGTGCTAGATTAGAACTAGCGGGGGCCTACAATGAGCAGTTCTTC
.	TRBV20-1	many	TRBJ2-1	CSANDQGSLTYEQFF	TGCAGTGCAAACGATCAGGGGTCGCTCACCTATGAGCAGTTCTTC
.	TRBV6-1	.	TRBJ1-6	CASRPGHHNSPLHF	TGTGCCAGCAGGCCCGGACACCATAATTCACCCCTCCACTTT
.	TRBV6-5	.	TRBJ2-2	CASSYSYTGELFF	TGTGCCAGCAGTTACTCCTACACCGGGGAGCTGTTTTTT
TRBD1	TRBV27	once	TRBJ1-2	CASSRTGVFYTF	TGTGCCAGCAGCCGGACAGGGGTATTCTACACCTTC
.	TRBV7-2	many	TRBJ2-5	CASSLGTGVQETQYF	TGTGCCAGCAGCTTAGGGACTGGGGTTCAAGAGACCCAGTACTTC
.	TRBV20-1	.	TRBJ2-7	CSATERARGYEQYF	TGCAGTGCAACCGAAAGGGCCAGGGGATACGAGCAGTACTTC
.	TRBV10-2	.	TRBJ2-7	CASSVWEVNEQYF	TGCGCCAGCAGTGTATGGGAGGTTAACGAGCAGTACTTC
.	TRBV15	.	TRBJ2-2	CATSRASGNTGELFF	TGTGCCACCAGCAGGGCCTCCGGGAACACCGGGGAGCTGTTTTTT
.	TRBV7-6	few	TRBJ2-1	CASSLRLGSYNEQFF	TGTGCCAGCAGTTTACGTCTTGGCTCCTACAATGAGCAGTTCTTC